These T cell receptor beta chains were read from a single sample in a study of cytomegalovirus exposure and HLA in healthy donors. Here immunoSEQ multiplex PCR was the method, and the copy in TCRdb shows in-frame clones only, minus some. The sample has about 160,000 clones, about 90% seen once. The specimen sequenced was PBMCs. All receptors derive from a young man in good health and CMV-seropositive. Each CDR3 is given with its conserved first and last residue. Each record gives: V gene, clone size, J gene, D gene, CDR3 DNA, CDR3 protein. A D gene is named only where the DNA matches it firmly. Where a row states a size, it is once, few, many or the class of an expanded clone; other rows omit it.

>TRBV10-3|-|TRBJ2-7|TRBD2
TGTGCCATCAGCGGGGGGGCGGGAGGCGAGCAGTACTTC
CAISGGAGGEQYF
>TRBV11-3|once|TRBJ2-2|TRBD2
TGTGCCAGCAGCTTAGGCGGGCTAGCGGGGCGAGGCACCGGGGAGCTGTTTTTT
CASSLGGLAGRGTGELFF
>TRBV4-1|few|TRBJ2-2|TRBD2
TGCGCCAGCAGCCAATCGGCCCTAGCGGGAAATCGGAACACCGGGGAGCTGTTTTTT
CASSQSALAGNRNTGELFF
>TRBV28|-|TRBJ2-3|-
TGTGCCAGCAGCCTTACTATGGCAGATACGCAGTATTTT
CASSLTMADTQYF
>TRBV4-1|once|TRBJ1-1|-
TGCGCCAGCAGCCAAGGTACCTTGGTCCGGGAGAACACTGAAGCTTTCTTT
CASSQGTLVRENTEAFF
>TRBV19|-|TRBJ2-6|TRBD1
TGTGCCAGTATGGGGACACAGGGGGCGAACTCTGGGGCCAACGTCCTGACTTTC
CASMGTQGANSGANVLTF
>TRBV2|few|TRBJ2-3|TRBD2
TGTGCCAGCAGTGGGGACTACACAGATACGCAGTATTTT
CASSGDYTDTQYF
>TRBV7-6|few|TRBJ2-1|-
TGTGCCAGCAGCTTAGCGTACGGTAATACCTACAATGAGCAGTTCTTC
CASSLAYGNTYNEQFF
>TRBV18|-|TRBJ2-7|TRBD2
TGTGCCAGCTCACCACCGAGGGGCGGGAGCCCTCGTGGCGAGCAGTACTTC
CASSPPRGGSPRGEQYF
>TRBV2|-|TRBJ2-1|-
TGTGCCAGCAGTGACGAGGGGGTGATCTACAATGAGCAGTTCTTC
CASSDEGVIYNEQFF
>TRBV6-6|-|TRBJ1-5|-
TGTGCCAGCAGTTACGTCGAGGGGCCCCAGCATTTT
CASSYVEGPQHF
>TRBV11-2|-|TRBJ2-3|-
TGTGCCAGCAGCCCAGAACTAGCTCTTCTCCCAGATACGCAGTATTTT
CASSPELALLPDTQYF
>TRBV2|once|TRBJ1-1|TRBD1
TGTGCCAGCATTCCGGGACAGGGGGCGAACACTGAAGCTTTCTTT
CASIPGQGANTEAFF
>TRBV6-1|-|TRBJ1-3|-
TGTGCCAGCAGTGCCCCGGGACTGACGTTTATTGACACCATATATTTT
CASSAPGLTFIDTIYF
>TRBV4-1|-|TRBJ2-5|TRBD2
TGCGCCAGCAGCCAAGATCCCGGACTAGAAGAGACCCAGTACTTC
CASSQDPGLEETQYF
>TRBV7-9|few|TRBJ2-7|-
TGTGCCAGCAGCGAAAGCGGATACTACGAGCAGTACTTC
CASSESGYYEQYF
>TRBV7-6|-|TRBJ2-7|TRBD2
TGTGCCAGCAGCTTATCTCAATCTAGCGGGGGGTACGAGCAGTACTTC
CASSLSQSSGGYEQYF
>TRBV5-6|once|TRBJ1-1|TRBD1
TGTGCCAGCAGCTCCCTAGACAGGGCGCACACTGAAGCTTTCTTT
CASSSLDRAHTEAFF
>TRBV6-1|-|TRBJ2-7|TRBD1
TGTGCCAGCAGTGAACCCTTCGGACAGGGCACCTACGAGCAGTACTTC
CASSEPFGQGTYEQYF
>TRBV6-1|-|TRBJ1-2|-
TGTGCCAGCAGTGAAATTTCGGCTAACTATGGCTACACCTTC
CASSEISANYGYTF
>TRBV5-1|once|TRBJ1-1|TRBD1
TGCGCCAGCAGCCCTAGGACAGGCGGCAACACTGAAGCTTTCTTT
CASSPRTGGNTEAFF
>TRBV7-2|-|TRBJ1-2|-
TGTGCCAGCAGTCTCAATCCGGGGGTCGACGGCTACACCTTC
CASSLNPGVDGYTF
>TRBV9|-|TRBJ1-4|TRBD1
TGTGCCAGCAGCCCCCGGGACAGGGTTAGAGGTAATGAAAAACTGTTTTTT
CASSPRDRVRGNEKLFF
>TRBV2|-|TRBJ2-1|TRBD2
TGTGCCAGCGGCGGACTAGCGGGATACAATGAGCAGTTCTTC
CASGGLAGYNEQFF
>TRBV11-2|-|TRBJ2-1|TRBD2
TGTGCCAGCAGCTTACAACTAGCGGGGGTTCTCTCCTACAATGAGCAGTTCTTC
CASSLQLAGVLSYNEQFF